A single sample gave rise to the 17 T cell receptor beta chains below, sequenced in a study of blood T cell repertoires in COVID-19. Profiling relied on immunoSEQ multiplex PCR, and the TCRdb table lists in-frame clones only, not all of them. The table shows a few hundred thousand clones, with about 86% occurring only once. The sequenced sample consisted of peripheral blood. Receptors originate from a man younger than 30 with active or convalescent COVID-19.

This clone was seen a few times. V is TRBV3-1 (or the pseudogene TRBV3-2) and J is TRBJ2-7, with 8 bases fitting TRBD2. CDR3 length: 15 amino acids. Losses at the gene ends were 4 bases for V and 5 bases for J; bases not matched to a gene: 10. CDR1 is LGHDT, CDR2 YNNKEL, per germline (reference sequence). This CDR3 reads CASSPSGSFFDEQYF. Written as DNA, the CDR3 is TGTGCCAGCAGCCCAAGCGGGAGCTTCTTCGACGAGCAGTACTTC.

This clone has just one count. The CDR3 loop is CASSQRTSGDTDTQYF. The CDR3 DNA is TGCGCCAGCAGCCAGCGGACTAGCGGGGACACAGATACGCAGTATTTT. The V gene is TRBV5-1, the J gene TRBJ2-3; 12 nucleotides match TRBD2. Germline V CDR1 and CDR2: SGHRS, YFSETQ. V lost 4 bases, J lost 2 bases, and 5 bases stayed unmatched. This CDR3 region has 16 residues.

V is TRBV7-3 and J is TRBJ2-2; the D gene is possibly TRBD1 (6 bases). V shed 5 bases and J shed 7 bases, with 17 bases lying between them. The germline CDR1 and CDR2 sequences are SGHTA and FQGTGA. The CDR3 is 15 residues long. The CDR3 region is CASSRRGMRVGELFF. The CDR3 region has the DNA TGTGCCAGCAGCCGCAGGGGTATGAGAGTCGGGGAGCTGTTTTTT.

DNA for the CDR3: TGTGCCAGCAGTTATAGCAACGCACAAGAGACCCAGTACTTC. It specifies CASSYSNAQETQYF. The V call is TRBV6-5, the J call TRBJ2-5; D remains ambiguous. The V and J ends lost 3 bases and 2 bases respectively, with 10 bases between them. CDR1 MNHEY and CDR2 SVGAGI come from the germline V gene. This CDR3 contains 14 residues.

This rearrangement joins TRBV7-2 to TRBJ2-6; TRBD1 aligns across 12 bases. The V gene end was trimmed by 5 bases and the J gene end by 2 bases; junction bases not matched to a gene: 4. The CDR3 runs 17 residues. Germline CDR1 is SGHTA and CDR2 is FQGNSA. The CDR3 region is CASSPGTGGPGANVLTF. CDR3 in DNA: TGTGCCAGCAGCCCCGGGACAGGGGGCCCTGGGGCCAACGTCCTGACTTTC.

This clone was picked up a small number of times. The chain combines TRBV30 with TRBJ1-2; no firm D call. The ends were cut back, 5 bases at V and 4 bases at J, with 17 bases in the middle. The CDR3 spans 14 residues. Germline CDR1 and CDR2: GTSNPN and SVGIG (reference sequence). CDR3 in DNA: TGTGCCTGGGGCAACAGAAGGACTATCTATGGCTACACCTTC. Protein product: CAWGNRRTIYGYTF.

The sample holds one count of this clone. This chain connects TRBV24-1 to TRBJ1-5; TRBD1 matches 7 bases. From germline, CDR1 is KGHDR and CDR2 SFDVKD. V lost 6 bases, J lost 1 base, and 2 bases stayed unmatched. The length of the CDR3 is 14 residues. The CDR3 spells CATSRQGSNQPQHF. CDR3 DNA sequence: TGTGCCACCAGTAGACAGGGCAGCAATCAGCCCCAGCATTTT.

The rearrangement uses TRBV12-3 or TRBV12-4 and TRBJ2-1; D possibly corresponds to TRBD1 (6 bases). This CDR3 region has 13 residues. The ends were cut back, 7 bases at V and 7 bases at J, with 14 bases in the middle. The CDR3 protein is CASTAAGTNEQFF. In DNA form, the CDR3 reads TGTGCCAGCACCGCCGCAGGGACAAATGAGCAGTTCTTC.

This chain uses TRBV7-2 with TRBJ2-7; 11 bases agree with TRBD1. Germline CDR1 and CDR2: SGHTA and FQGNSA. CDR3 size: 15 residues. With V trimmed by 5 bases and J by 3 bases, 6 bases remained unmatched. The CDR3, as DNA: TGTGCCAGCAGCCTAACCGGGACAGGGGGCTACGAGCAGTACTTC. It is translated as CASSLTGTGGYEQYF.

The rearrangement joins TRBV6-5 to TRBJ2-5; a weak D match, TRBD1 (5 bases). Deletions cut 5 bases from V and 3 bases from J, with 16 bases between. The CDR3 is made up of 15 amino acids. Germline V gene data show CDR1 as MNHEY and CDR2 as SVGAGI. Written as DNA, the CDR3 is TGTGCCAGCAGTCCCCGAATTGTAGGGGAAGAGACCCAGTACTTC. It yields the protein CASSPRIVGEETQYF.

The chain recombines TRBV19 with TRBJ2-1, with TRBD2 matching 10 bases. The V segment lost 1 base and the J segment 5 bases; nucleotides outside the gene matches: 2. In germline, CDR1 is LNHDA, CDR2 SQIVND (reference sequence). CDR3 length equals 15 residues. The CDR3 bases are TGTGCCAGTAGTATAGGCCTAGCGGGGGACAATGAGCAGTTCTTC. This translates into CASSIGLAGDNEQFF. The variable domain in full, completed from reference TRBV19 and TRBJ2-1, reads DGGITQSPKYLFRKEGQNVTLSCEQNLNHDAMYWYRQDPGQGLRLIYYSQIVNDFQKGDIAEGYSVSREKKESFPLTVTSAQKNPTAFYLCASSIGLAGDNEQFFGPGTRLTVL.

The rearrangement links TRBV5-6 to TRBJ1-5; a possible D gene is TRBD1 (5 bases). The CDR3 totals 16 residues. V lost 0 bases to trimming and J lost 3 bases, with 13 bases between them. Germline V gene data show CDR1 as SGHDT and CDR2 as YYEEEE. The CDR3 DNA reads as TGTGCCAGCAGCTTGGCCGCTGGGGCCCCCAATCAGCCCCAGCATTTT. It codes for CASSLAAGAPNQPQHF.

This chain connects TRBV20-1 to TRBJ2-5, with no clear D. The CDR3 extends over 10 amino acids. Per germline, CDR1 DFQATT and CDR2 SNEGSKA (reference sequence). The ends were cut back, 5 bases at V and 5 bases at J, with 6 bases in the middle. The CDR3 reads CSAAQETQYF. The CDR3 nucleotides read TGCAGTGCTGCTCAGGAGACCCAGTACTTC.

This clone has only a few counts. The same CDR3 is also encoded by other DNA sequences in this sample. The chain uses TRBV7-2 and TRBJ2-7; D uncertain. The CDR3 covers 11 residues. V was trimmed by 5 bases and J by 3 bases, leaving 5 bases between them. Germline V gene data show CDR1 as SGHTA and CDR2 as FQGNSA. The CDR3 here is CASSPNYEQYF. The CDR3 nucleotides are TGTGCCAGCAGCCCTAACTACGAGCAGTACTTC.

The chain is built from TRBV7-2 and TRBJ2-1, with 7 bases aligning to TRBD1. The V and J ends lost 5 bases and 5 bases, in that order; junction bases with no gene match: 12. Germline values: CDR1 SGHTA, CDR2 FQGNSA. The CDR3 has 16 residues. The CDR3 sequence is CASSLPPQGINNEQFF. CDR3 in DNA: TGTGCCAGCAGCCTACCCCCACAGGGGATTAACAATGAGCAGTTCTTC.

The chain has TRBV28 and TRBJ1-2; TRBD1 agrees at 8 bases. With 5 bases clipped from V and 3 bases from J, the junction kept 8 bases outside the gene matches. Germline V CDR1 and CDR2: MDHEN, SYDVKM. The CDR3 sequence is 15 residues long. The CDR3 DNA is TGTGCCAGCAGTCCTGGACAGGGTTTAGACTATGGCTACACCTTC. Protein: CASSPGQGLDYGYTF.

The J gene is TRBJ1-4, the V gene TRBV7-9; possible D gene TRBD1, 6 bases. Between the trimmed V and J ends, which lost 5 bases and 8 bases, there was a span of 15 bases. This CDR3 contains 14 residues. CDR1 and CDR2 (germline): SEHNR, FQNEAQ (reference sequence). DNA for the CDR3: TGTGCCAGCAGCCTGGGGGGGCAGGACGAAAAACTGTTTTTT. Protein sequence: CASSLGGQDEKLFF.